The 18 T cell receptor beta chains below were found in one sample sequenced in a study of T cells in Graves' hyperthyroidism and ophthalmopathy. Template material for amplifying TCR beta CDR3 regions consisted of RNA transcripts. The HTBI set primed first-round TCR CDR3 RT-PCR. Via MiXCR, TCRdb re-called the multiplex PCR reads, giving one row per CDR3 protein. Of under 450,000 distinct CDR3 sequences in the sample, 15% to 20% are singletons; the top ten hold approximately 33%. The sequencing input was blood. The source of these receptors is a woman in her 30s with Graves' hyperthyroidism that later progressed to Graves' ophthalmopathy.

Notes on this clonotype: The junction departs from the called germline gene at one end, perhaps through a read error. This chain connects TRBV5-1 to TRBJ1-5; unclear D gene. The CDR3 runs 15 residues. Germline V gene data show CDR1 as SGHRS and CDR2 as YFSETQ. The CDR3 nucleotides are TGTGCCAGCAGCTTGGGTTTTGGGGAAGGTCAGCCCCAGCATTTT. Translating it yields CASSLGFGEGQPQHF.

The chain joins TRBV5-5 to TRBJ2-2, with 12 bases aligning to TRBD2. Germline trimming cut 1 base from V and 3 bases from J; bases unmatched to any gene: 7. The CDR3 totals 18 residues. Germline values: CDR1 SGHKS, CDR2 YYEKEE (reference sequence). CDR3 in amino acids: CASSLLASGRADTGELFF. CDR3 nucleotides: TGTGCCAGCAGCTTGTTGGCTAGCGGGAGGGCCGACACCGGGGAGCTGTTTTTT. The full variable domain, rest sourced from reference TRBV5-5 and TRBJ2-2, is DAGVTQSPTHLIKTRGQQVTLRCSPISGHKSVSWYQQVLGQGPQFIFQYYEKEERGRGNFPDRFSARQFPNYSSELNVNALLLGDSALYLCASSLLASGRADTGELFFGEGSRLTVL.

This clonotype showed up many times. CDR3 loop: CASSPTGTYEQYF. CDR3 coding DNA: TGTGCCAGCAGTCCGACGGGGACCTACGAGCAGTACTTC. The chain uses TRBV28 and TRBJ2-7, with a weak D call TRBD2 (5 bases). Germline CDR1 and CDR2: MDHEN and SYDVKM. Trimming shortened V by 5 bases and J by 2 bases, and 10 bases separated the two germline ends. The CDR3 is 13 residues long.

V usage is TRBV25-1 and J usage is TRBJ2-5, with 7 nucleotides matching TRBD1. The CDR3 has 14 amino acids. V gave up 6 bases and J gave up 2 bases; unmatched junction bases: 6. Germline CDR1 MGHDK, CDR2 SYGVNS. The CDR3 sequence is CASRPGQKQETQYF. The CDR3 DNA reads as TGTGCCAGCAGACCGGGACAGAAACAAGAGACCCAGTACTTC.

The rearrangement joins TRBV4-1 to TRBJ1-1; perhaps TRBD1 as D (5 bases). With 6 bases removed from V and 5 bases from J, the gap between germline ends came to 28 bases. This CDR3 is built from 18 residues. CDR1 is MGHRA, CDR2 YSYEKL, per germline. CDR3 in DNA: TGCGCCAGCAGTCCACTTATATCGGGACGGGGGATTGTAACTGAAGCTTTCTTT. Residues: CASSPLISGRGIVTEAFF.

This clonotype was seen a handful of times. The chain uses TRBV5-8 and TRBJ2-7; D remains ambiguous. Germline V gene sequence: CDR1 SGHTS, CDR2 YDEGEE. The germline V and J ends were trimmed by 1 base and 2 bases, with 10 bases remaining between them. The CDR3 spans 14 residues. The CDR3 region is CASSLIVTTYEQYF. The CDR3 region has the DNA TGTGCCAGCAGCTTGATTGTTACCACCTACGAGCAGTACTTC. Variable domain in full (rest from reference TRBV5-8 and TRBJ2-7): EAGVTQSPTHLIKTRGQQATLRCSPISGHTSVYWYQQALGLGLQFLLWYDEGEERNRGNFPPRFSGRQFPNYSSELNVNALELEDSALYLCASSLIVTTYEQYFGPGTRLTVT.

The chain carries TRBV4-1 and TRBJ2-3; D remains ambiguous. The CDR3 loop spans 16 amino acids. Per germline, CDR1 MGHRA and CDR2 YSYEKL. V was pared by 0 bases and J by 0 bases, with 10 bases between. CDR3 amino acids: CASSQEAGSSTDTQYF. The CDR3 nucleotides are TGCGCCAGCAGCCAAGAGGCCGGGTCTAGCACAGATACGCAGTATTTT.

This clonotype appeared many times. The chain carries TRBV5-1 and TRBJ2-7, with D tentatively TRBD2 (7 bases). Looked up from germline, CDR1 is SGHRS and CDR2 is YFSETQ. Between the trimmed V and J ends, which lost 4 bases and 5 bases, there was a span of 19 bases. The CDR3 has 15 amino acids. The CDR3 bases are TGCGCCAGCAGCGATCGGGGAGGGGGGCGTAACGAGCAGTACTTC. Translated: CASSDRGGGRNEQYF.

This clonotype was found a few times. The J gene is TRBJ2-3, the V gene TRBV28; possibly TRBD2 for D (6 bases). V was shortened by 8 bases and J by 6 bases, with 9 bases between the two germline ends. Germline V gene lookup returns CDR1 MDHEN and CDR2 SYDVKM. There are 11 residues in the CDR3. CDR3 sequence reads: CASAGTDTQYF. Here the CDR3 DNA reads TGTGCCAGCGCGGGGACCGATACGCAGTATTTT.

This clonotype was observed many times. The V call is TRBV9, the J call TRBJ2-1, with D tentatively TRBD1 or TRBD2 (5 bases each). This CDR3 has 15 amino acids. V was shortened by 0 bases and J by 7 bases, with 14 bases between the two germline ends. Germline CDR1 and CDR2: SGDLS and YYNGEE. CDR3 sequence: CASSVGGAWRNEQFF. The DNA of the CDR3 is TGTGCCAGCAGCGTAGGAGGGGCGTGGAGGAATGAGCAGTTCTTC.

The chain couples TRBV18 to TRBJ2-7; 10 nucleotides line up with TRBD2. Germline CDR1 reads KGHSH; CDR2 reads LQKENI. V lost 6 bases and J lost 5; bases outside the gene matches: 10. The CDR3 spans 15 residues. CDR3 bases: TGTGCCAGCTCGGATTTAGCGGGAGGTACCAACGAGCAGTACTTC. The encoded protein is CASSDLAGGTNEQYF.

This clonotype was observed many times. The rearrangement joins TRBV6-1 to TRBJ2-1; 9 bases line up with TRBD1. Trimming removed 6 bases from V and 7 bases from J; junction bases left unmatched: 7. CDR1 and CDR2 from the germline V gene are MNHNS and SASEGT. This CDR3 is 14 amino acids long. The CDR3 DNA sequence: TGTGCCAGCAGCCGGGACAGGGTTTCTAATGAGCAGTTCTTC. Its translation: CASSRDRVSNEQFF.

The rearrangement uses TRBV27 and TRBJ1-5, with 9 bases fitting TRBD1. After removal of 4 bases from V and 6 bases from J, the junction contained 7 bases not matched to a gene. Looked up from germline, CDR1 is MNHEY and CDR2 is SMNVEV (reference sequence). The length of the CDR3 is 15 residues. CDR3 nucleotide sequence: TGTGCCAGCAGTTCTACAGGGGGCTACAGTCAGCCCCAGCATTTT. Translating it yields CASSSTGGYSQPQHF.

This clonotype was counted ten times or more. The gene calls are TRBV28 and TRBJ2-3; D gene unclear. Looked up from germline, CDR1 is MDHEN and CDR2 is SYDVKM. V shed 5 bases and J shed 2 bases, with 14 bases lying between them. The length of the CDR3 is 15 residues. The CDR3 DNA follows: TGTGCCAGCAGTGCCCCGCGCGTTTACACAGATACGCAGTATTTT. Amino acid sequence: CASSAPRVYTDTQYF. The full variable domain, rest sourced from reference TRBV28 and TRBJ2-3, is DVKVTQSSRYLVKRTGEKVFLECVQDMDHENMFWYRQDPGLGLRLIYFSYDVKMKEKGDIPEGYSVSREKKERFSLILESASTNQTSMYLCASSAPRVYTDTQYFGPGTRLTVL.

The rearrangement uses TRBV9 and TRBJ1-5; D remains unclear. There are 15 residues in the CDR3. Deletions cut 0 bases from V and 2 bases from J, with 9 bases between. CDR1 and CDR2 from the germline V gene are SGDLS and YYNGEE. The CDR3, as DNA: TGTGCCAGCAGCGTAGGGCCCGGCGGCAATCAGCCCCAGCATTTT. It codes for CASSVGPGGNQPQHF. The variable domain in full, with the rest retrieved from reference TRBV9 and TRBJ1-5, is DSGVTQTPKHLITATGQRVTLRCSPRSGDLSVYWYQQSLDQGLQFLIQYYNGEERAKGNILERFSAQQFPDLHSELNLSSLELGDSALYFCASSVGPGGNQPQHFGDGTRLSIL.

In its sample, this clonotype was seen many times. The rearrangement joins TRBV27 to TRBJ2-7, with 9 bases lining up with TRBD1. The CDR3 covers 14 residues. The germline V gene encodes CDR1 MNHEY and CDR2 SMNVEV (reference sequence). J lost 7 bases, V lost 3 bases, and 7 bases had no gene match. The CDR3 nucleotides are TGTGCCAGCAGTTTCGATTTGACAGGGGGTGAGCAGTACTTC. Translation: CASSFDLTGGEQYF.

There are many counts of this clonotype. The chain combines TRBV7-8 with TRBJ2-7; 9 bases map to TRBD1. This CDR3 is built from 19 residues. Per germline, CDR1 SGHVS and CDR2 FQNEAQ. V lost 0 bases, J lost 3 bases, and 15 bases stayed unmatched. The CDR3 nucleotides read TGTGCCAGCAGCTTAGCTTGGACAGGGACAGGGTCCGCAAGCTACGAGCAGTACTTC. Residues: CASSLAWTGTGSASYEQYF.

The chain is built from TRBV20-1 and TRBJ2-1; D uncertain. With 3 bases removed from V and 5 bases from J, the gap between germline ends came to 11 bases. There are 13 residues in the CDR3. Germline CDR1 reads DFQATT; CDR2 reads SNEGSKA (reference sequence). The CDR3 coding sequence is TGCAGTGCTAGCCTCCCAACGGACAATGAGCAGTTCTTC. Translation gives CSASLPTDNEQFF.